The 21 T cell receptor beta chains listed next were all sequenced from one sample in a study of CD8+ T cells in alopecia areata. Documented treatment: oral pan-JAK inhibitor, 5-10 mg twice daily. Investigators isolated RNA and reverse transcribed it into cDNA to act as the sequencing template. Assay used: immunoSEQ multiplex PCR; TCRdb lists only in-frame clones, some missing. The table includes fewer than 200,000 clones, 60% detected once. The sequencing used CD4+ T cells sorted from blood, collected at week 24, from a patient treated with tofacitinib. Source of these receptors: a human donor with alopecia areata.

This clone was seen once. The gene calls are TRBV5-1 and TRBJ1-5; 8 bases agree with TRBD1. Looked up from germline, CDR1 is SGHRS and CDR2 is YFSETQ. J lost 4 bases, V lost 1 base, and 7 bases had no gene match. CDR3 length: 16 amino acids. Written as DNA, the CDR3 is TGCGCCAGCAGCTTGTTCCCGGACAGGGAGAATCAGCCCCAGCATTTT. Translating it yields CASSLFPDRENQPQHF.

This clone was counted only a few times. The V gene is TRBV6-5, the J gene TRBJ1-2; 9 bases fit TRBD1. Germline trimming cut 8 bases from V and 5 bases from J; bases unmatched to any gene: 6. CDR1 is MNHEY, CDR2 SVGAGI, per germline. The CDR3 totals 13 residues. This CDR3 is CASSGTGTYGYTF. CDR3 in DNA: TGTGCCAGCTCGGGGACAGGGACTTATGGCTACACCTTC.

Here the CDR3 DNA reads TGCAGCGTCCCCGGGACGGCCGGCTCCTACAATGAGCAGTTCTTC. It yields the protein CSVPGTAGSYNEQFF. This chain joins TRBV29-1 and TRBJ2-1; the D call may be TRBD1 or TRBD2 (5 bases each). This CDR3 has 15 amino acids. The V gene lost 6 bases and the J gene lost 0 bases, with 15 bases spanning the gap. Germline V gives CDR1 SQVTM, CDR2 ANQGSEA.

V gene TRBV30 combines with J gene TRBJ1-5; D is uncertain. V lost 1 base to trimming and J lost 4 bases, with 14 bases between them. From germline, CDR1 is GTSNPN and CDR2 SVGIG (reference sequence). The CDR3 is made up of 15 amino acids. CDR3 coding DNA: TGTGCCTGGAGTGATATCGGAGTTGGAAATCAGCCCCAGCATTTT. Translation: CAWSDIGVGNQPQHF. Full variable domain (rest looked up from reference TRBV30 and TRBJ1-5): SQTIHQWPATLVQPVGSPLSLECTVEGTSNPNLYWYRQAAGRGLQLLFYSVGIGQISSEVPQNLSASRPQDRQFILSSKKLLLSDSGFYLCAWSDIGVGNQPQHFGDGTRLSIL.

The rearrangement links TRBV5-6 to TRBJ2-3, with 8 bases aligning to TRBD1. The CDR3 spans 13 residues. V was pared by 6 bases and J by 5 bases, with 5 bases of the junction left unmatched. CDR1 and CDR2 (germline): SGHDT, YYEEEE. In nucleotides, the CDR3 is TGTGCCAGCATGACAGGGGTCGAAGATACGCAGTATTTT. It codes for CASMTGVEDTQYF.

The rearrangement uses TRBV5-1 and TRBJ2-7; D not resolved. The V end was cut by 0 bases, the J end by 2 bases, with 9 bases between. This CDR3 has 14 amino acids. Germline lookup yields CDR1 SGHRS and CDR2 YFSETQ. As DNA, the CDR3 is TGCGCCAGCAGCTTGGCGGATGGTCCCTACGAGCAGTACTTC. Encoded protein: CASSLADGPYEQYF.

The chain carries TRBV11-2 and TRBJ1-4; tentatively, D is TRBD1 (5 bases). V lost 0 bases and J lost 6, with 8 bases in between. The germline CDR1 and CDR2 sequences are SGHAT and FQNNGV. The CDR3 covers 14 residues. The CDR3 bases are TGTGCCAGCAGCTTAGACGACAGATATGAAAAACTGTTTTTT. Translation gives CASSLDDRYEKLFF.

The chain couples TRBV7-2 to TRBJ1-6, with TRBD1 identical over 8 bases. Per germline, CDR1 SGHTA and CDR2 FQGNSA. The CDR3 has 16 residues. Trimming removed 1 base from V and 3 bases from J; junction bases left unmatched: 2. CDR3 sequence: CASSLGTGFYNSPLHF. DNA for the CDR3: TGTGCCAGCAGCTTAGGGACAGGGTTCTATAATTCACCCCTCCACTTT.

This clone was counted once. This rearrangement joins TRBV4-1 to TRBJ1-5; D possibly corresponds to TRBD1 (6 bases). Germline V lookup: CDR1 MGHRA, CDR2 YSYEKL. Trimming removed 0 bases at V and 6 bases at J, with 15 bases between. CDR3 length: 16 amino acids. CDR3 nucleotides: TGCGCCAGCAGCCAAGATGGGGGCGGGGGCGGTCAGCCCCAGCATTTT. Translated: CASSQDGGGGGQPQHF.

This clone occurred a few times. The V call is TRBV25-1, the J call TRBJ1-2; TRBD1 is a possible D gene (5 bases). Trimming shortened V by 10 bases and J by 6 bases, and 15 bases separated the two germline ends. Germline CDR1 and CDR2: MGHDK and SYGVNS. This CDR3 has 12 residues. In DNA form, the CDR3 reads TGTGCCACCAAGTCGACAGTGGATGGCTACACCTTC. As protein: CATKSTVDGYTF.

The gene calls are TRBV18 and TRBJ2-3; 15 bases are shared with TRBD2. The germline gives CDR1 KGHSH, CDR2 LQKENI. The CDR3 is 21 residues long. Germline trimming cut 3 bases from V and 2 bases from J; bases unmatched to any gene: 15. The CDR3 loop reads CASSPARGLAGGSGFTDTQYF. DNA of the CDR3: TGTGCCAGCTCACCGGCCCGGGGACTAGCGGGGGGCAGCGGATTCACAGATACGCAGTATTTT.

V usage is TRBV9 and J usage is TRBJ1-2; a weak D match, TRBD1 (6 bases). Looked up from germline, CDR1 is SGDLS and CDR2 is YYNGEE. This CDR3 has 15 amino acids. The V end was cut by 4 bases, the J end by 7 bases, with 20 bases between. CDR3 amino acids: CASSKDGGRMGGYTF. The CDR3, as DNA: TGTGCCAGCAGCAAAGACGGGGGGCGGATGGGTGGCTACACCTTC.

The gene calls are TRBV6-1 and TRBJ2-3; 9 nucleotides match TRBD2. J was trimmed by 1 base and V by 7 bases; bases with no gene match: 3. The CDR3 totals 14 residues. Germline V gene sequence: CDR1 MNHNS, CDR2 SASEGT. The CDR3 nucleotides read TGTGCCAGCACCTTAGCGGGGGGCACAGATACGCAGTATTTT. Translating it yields CASTLAGGTDTQYF.

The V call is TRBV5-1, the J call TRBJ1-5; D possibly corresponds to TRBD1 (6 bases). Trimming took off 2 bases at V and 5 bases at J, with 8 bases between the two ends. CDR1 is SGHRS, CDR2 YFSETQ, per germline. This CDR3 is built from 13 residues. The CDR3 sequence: CASSLQGDQPQHF. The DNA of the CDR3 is TGCGCCAGCAGCTTACAGGGCGATCAGCCCCAGCATTTT.

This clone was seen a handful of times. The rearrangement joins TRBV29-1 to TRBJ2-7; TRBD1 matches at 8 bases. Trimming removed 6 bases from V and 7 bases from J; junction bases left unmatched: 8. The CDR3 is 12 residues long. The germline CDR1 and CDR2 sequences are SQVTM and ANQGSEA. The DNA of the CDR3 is TGCAGCGTCGACAGGGGTGGGGAAGAGCAGTACTTC. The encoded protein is CSVDRGGEEQYF.

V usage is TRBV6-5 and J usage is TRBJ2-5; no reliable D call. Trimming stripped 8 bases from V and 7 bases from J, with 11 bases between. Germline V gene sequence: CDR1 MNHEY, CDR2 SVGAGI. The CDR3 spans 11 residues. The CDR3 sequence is CASESMGTQYF. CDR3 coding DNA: TGTGCCAGCGAATCTATGGGGACCCAGTACTTC.

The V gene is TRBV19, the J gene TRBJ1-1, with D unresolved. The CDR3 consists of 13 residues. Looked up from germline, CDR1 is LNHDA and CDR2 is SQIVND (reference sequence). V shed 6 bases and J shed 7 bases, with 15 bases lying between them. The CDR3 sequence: CASREGWENEAFF. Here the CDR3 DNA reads TGTGCCAGTAGGGAAGGTTGGGAGAATGAAGCTTTCTTT.

The CDR3 coding sequence is TGCGCCAGCAGCCTAACCGGGGCCCAGTATGGCTACACCTTC. Translating gives CASSLTGAQYGYTF. V is TRBV5-1 and J is TRBJ1-2; maybe TRBD1 (5 bases). Germline V gene sequence: CDR1 SGHRS, CDR2 YFSETQ. The ends were cut back, 4 bases at V and 5 bases at J, with 15 bases in the middle. This CDR3 spans 14 amino acids.

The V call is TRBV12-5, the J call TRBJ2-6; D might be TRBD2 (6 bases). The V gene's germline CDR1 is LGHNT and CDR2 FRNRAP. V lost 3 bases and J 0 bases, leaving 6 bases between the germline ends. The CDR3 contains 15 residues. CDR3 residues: CASGLAGSGANVLTF. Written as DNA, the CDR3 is TGTGCTAGTGGTTTAGCGGGCTCTGGGGCCAACGTCCTGACTTTC.

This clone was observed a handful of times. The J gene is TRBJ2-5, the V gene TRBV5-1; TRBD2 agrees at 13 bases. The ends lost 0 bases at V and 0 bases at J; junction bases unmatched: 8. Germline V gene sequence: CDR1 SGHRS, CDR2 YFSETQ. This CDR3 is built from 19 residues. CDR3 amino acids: CASSLGATSGGFYQETQYF. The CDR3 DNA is TGCGCCAGCAGCTTGGGTGCGACTAGCGGGGGGTTTTACCAAGAGACCCAGTACTTC. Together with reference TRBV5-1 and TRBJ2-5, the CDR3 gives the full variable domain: KAGVTQTPRYLIKTRGQQVTLSCSPISGHRSVSWYQQTPGQGLQFLFEYFSETQRNKGNFPGRFSGRQFSNSRSEMNVSTLELGDSALYLCASSLGATSGGFYQETQYFGPGTRLLVL.

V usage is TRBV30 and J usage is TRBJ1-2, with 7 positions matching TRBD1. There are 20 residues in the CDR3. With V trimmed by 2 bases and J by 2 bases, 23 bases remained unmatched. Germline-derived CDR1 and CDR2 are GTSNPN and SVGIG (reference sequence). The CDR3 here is CAWSPGLIRDSTSRNYGYTF. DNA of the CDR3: TGTGCCTGGAGTCCTGGGCTCATCCGGGACAGTACTTCGCGGAACTATGGCTACACCTTC.